These T cell receptor beta chains were read from a single sample in a study of blood T cell repertoires in COVID-19. Sequencing was performed with immunoSEQ multiplex PCR; in TCRdb, only in-frame clones are kept and a portion is missing. The sample contains around 300,000 clones, around nine tenths of which appear only once. The specimen was PBMCs or T cells enriched from blood (not recorded which). The receptors originated from a woman in her forties who had recovered from COVID-19. Both conserved end residues are trimmed from each CDR3. Each record gives: J gene, CDR3 length, V gene, CDR3 protein.

J gene: TRBJ1-3
CDR3 length: 15
V gene: TRBV16
CDR3 protein: ASSHPRGQGNGNTIY

J gene: TRBJ2-1
CDR3 length: 11
V gene: TRBV5-1
CDR3 protein: ASRAVPSGGEF

J gene: TRBJ2-1
CDR3 length: 11
V gene: TRBV7-9
CDR3 protein: ASSLVRDNRQF

J gene: TRBJ1-3
CDR3 length: 12
V gene: TRBV25-1
CDR3 protein: ASSDRLGADTIY

J gene: TRBJ1-6
CDR3 length: 13
V gene: TRBV7-3
CDR3 protein: ASSPDRGDNSPLH

J gene: TRBJ1-5
CDR3 length: 13
V gene: TRBV28
CDR3 protein: ASSLPQGSNQPQH

J gene: TRBJ2-3
CDR3 length: 13
V gene: TRBV27
CDR3 protein: ASNTLAEGGDTQY

J gene: TRBJ2-1
CDR3 length: 16
V gene: TRBV9
CDR3 protein: ASSVFGERSGLYNEQF

J gene: TRBJ2-7
CDR3 length: 15
V gene: TRBV28
CDR3 protein: ASSLFPGKYSSYEQY

J gene: TRBJ1-4
CDR3 length: 14
V gene: TRBV25-1
CDR3 protein: ASRPNRQFFNEKLF

J gene: TRBJ1-4
CDR3 length: 10
V gene: TRBV6-5
CDR3 protein: VTGDRGEKLF

J gene: TRBJ2-5
CDR3 length: 11
V gene: TRBV27
CDR3 protein: ASSPSPEETQY

J gene: TRBJ2-3
CDR3 length: 14
V gene: TRBV6-2/TRBV6-3
CDR3 protein: ASSRALGQSTDTQY

J gene: TRBJ2-1
CDR3 length: 15
V gene: TRBV7-9
CDR3 protein: ASSLGDRGLPRGEQF

J gene: TRBJ2-7
CDR3 length: 15
V gene: TRBV19
CDR3 protein: ASSIGRMRVGDHEQY

J gene: TRBJ2-7
CDR3 length: 9
V gene: TRBV28
CDR3 protein: ASSLRYEQY

J gene: TRBJ2-7
CDR3 length: 11
V gene: TRBV27
CDR3 protein: VSRASGSNEQY

J gene: TRBJ2-2
CDR3 length: 14
V gene: TRBV7-3
CDR3 protein: ASSLGAGSGTGELF

J gene: TRBJ2-7
CDR3 length: 10
V gene: TRBV29-1
CDR3 protein: SASLAGGEQY

J gene: TRBJ1-1
CDR3 length: 12
V gene: TRBV2
CDR3 protein: ASRDRTGGTEAF

J gene: TRBJ1-3
CDR3 length: 13
V gene: TRBV7-8
CDR3 protein: ASASTASSGNTIY

J gene: TRBJ1-1
CDR3 length: 17
V gene: TRBV3-1/TRBV3-2
CDR3 protein: ASSQDGTARAVMNTEAF

J gene: TRBJ1-3
CDR3 length: 12
V gene: TRBV7-2
CDR3 protein: ASSPGREANTIY

J gene: TRBJ2-5
CDR3 length: 8
V gene: TRBV29-1
CDR3 protein: SVNWETQY

J gene: TRBJ2-3
CDR3 length: 14
V gene: TRBV5-1
CDR3 protein: ASSGTGLAGSDTQY

J gene: TRBJ2-6
CDR3 length: 14
V gene: TRBV6-5
CDR3 protein: ASSYVAGAGANVLT

J gene: TRBJ1-1
CDR3 length: 10
V gene: TRBV5-6
CDR3 protein: ASSLAGGEAF

J gene: TRBJ2-3
CDR3 length: 12
V gene: TRBV5-1
CDR3 protein: ASSFGTGSDTQY

J gene: TRBJ2-7
CDR3 length: 15
V gene: TRBV27
CDR3 protein: ASSLVRASGSNGEQY

J gene: TRBJ2-7
CDR3 length: 12
V gene: TRBV5-1
CDR3 protein: ASSSGTLRGEQY

J gene: TRBJ1-6
CDR3 length: 9
V gene: TRBV28
CDR3 protein: ASSQGASLH

J gene: TRBJ2-7
CDR3 length: 12
V gene: TRBV20-1
CDR3 protein: SATDLRTGLEQY

J gene: TRBJ1-1
CDR3 length: 12
V gene: TRBV5-4
CDR3 protein: ASSALYPDTEAF

J gene: TRBJ1-1
CDR3 length: 14
V gene: TRBV18
CDR3 protein: ASSLVTGGLRGEAF

J gene: TRBJ1-2
CDR3 length: 12
V gene: TRBV27
CDR3 protein: ASSLSVVDYGYT

J gene: TRBJ2-6
CDR3 length: 15
V gene: TRBV7-8
CDR3 protein: ASSSRQGASGANVLT

J gene: TRBJ2-7
CDR3 length: 11
V gene: TRBV6-5
CDR3 protein: ASSRGGTYEQY

J gene: TRBJ1-3
CDR3 length: 11
V gene: TRBV7-9
CDR3 protein: ASILSSGNTIY

J gene: TRBJ1-5
CDR3 length: 12
V gene: TRBV4-1
CDR3 protein: ASSQPNPNQPQH

J gene: TRBJ2-1
CDR3 length: 13
V gene: TRBV5-1
CDR3 protein: ASSLEVYLGGEQF

J gene: TRBJ1-5
CDR3 length: 14
V gene: TRBV19
CDR3 protein: ASRGPGTSEVQPQH

J gene: TRBJ2-7
CDR3 length: 13
V gene: TRBV3-1/TRBV3-2
CDR3 protein: ASSHRRGNSYEQY

J gene: TRBJ1-2
CDR3 length: 11
V gene: TRBV12-3/TRBV12-4
CDR3 protein: ASSRDRGLGYT

J gene: TRBJ2-1
CDR3 length: 11
V gene: TRBV11-3
CDR3 protein: ASSLVALGEQF

J gene: TRBJ2-2
CDR3 length: 11
V gene: TRBV19
CDR3 protein: ASGDNVPGELF

J gene: TRBJ1-2
CDR3 length: 12
V gene: TRBV25-1
CDR3 protein: ASSPEGATGGYT